Given below is one TCR beta chain in context. This clone was counted between two and nine times. Its binding antigen is unknown. No base quality values were provided; no much bigger clone lies one nucleotide off. The data belong to a study of T cell responses to AZD1222 COVID-19 vaccine (dated by TCRdb to 2020 to 2023). A note on the overall study: Because spike-specific TCR depth and breadth did not differ between the two schedules, AZD1222 recipients who got a second dose at roughly 4 weeks were pooled with those who got a second dose at roughly 12 weeks. TCR sequencing was performed for over 230 trial participants, of whom about 200 were given two doses of AZD1222 and around 25 were given two doses of MenACWY control vaccine. Enrollment into the trials was organized by age into subgroups of 18-55, 56-69 and 70-plus years, and those subgroups contained approximately 150, 30 and 60 TCR-sequenced participants, respectively.

Summary of the overall study and its limitations: Participants were mostly white British, with more females than males. The authors suggested clonal diversity may have been underestimated. Vaccine-associated CD4 TCRs spanned the whole spike protein, with dominant responses in regions 160-218 and 743-854. Only six or seven AZD1222 recipients were SARS-CoV-2 seropositive at baseline, limiting conclusions about previously exposed vaccinees. After two AZD1222 doses, both the breadth and the depth of spike-specific TCRs were significantly higher than at day 0 and than in MenACWY recipients. In the small 56-69-year group, the increase in depth fell short of significance, most likely because of low power. Nearly half of unique spike-specific TCRs reportedly recognized epitopes outside regions mutated in the B.1.351 and B.1.1.7 variants. No day 14 peak-response samples were available, so repertoires were characterized only after the peak T cell response.

The CDR3 regions of human TCRbeta chains were analyzed by immunosequencing. Regarding the original processing steps: Repertoire TCRs were matched against a reference library of SARS-CoV-2-specific TCRs generated with the MIRA antigen-specificity platform. Breadth meant the fraction of unique TCRs that were SARS-CoV-2-associated, whereas depth meant the fraction of total T cells that were SARS-CoV-2-associated. Using the MIRA data, each spike-specific TCR was assigned both to the spike region to which the TCR was reactive and to a CD4 or CD8 class. Log10-transformed breadth and depth values were compared by one-way ANOVA with Sidak's multiple comparisons tests. Imported from immuneACCESS, the table was reduced by TCRdb to in-frame sequences with V and J called. These copies leave out some clones; in studies compared against another copy, an unresolved V gene accounts for under half, and the cause of the remainder is not known. The DNA gave D and trimming, while V, J and clone size come from that table. The sample table holds 85,000 to 130,000 clones, of which 75% to 90% were seen once. The ten top clones hold around 9.4% of the sample.

The germline V gene encodes CDR1 SQVTM and CDR2 ANQGSEA. At the junction V is shortened by 7 bases and J by 1 base; bases outside the gene matches: 7. The CDR3 holds 13 amino acids from the cysteine to the phenylalanine. CDR3 DNA only is kept here, 39 bases in frame from base 1. Read against the paper, the sample's time point label means: baseline before first vaccination. Vaccinee samples were obtained from the UK trials COV001 and COV002, which included a single-blind randomized controlled phase 2/3 trial of AZD1222 (ChAdOx1 nCoV-19) in healthy adults. For TCRbeta chain sequencing, PBMC samples were collected from trial participants at day 0 and at day 28 after the second dose.

Rearrangement joined TRBV29-1 to TRBJ2-7, and TRBD2 aligns with 7 junction nucleotides. The sequences come from peripheral blood, collected on day 0 of AZD1222 vaccination. The clonotype comes from an adult in good health. CDR3 loop: CSAKRGNSYEQYF. The nucleotide sequence is given as TGCAGCGCCAAGCGGGGCAATTCCTACGAGCAGTACTTC.